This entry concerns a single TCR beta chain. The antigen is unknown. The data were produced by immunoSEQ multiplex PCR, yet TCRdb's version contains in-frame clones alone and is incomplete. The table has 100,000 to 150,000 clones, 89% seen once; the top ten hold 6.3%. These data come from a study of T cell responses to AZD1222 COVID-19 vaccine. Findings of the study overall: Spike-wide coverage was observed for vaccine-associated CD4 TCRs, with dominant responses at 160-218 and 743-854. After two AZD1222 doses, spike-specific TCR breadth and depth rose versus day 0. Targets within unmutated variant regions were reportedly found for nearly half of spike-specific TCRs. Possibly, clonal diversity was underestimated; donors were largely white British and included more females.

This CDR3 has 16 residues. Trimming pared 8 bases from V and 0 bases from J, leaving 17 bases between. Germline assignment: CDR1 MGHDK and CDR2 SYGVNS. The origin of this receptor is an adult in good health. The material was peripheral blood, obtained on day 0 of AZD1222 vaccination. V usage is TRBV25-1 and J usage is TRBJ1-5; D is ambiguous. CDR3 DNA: TGTGCCAGCCCTGACCCACCGCAGGATAGCAATCAGCCCCAGCATTTT. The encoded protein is CASPDPPQDSNQPQHF.